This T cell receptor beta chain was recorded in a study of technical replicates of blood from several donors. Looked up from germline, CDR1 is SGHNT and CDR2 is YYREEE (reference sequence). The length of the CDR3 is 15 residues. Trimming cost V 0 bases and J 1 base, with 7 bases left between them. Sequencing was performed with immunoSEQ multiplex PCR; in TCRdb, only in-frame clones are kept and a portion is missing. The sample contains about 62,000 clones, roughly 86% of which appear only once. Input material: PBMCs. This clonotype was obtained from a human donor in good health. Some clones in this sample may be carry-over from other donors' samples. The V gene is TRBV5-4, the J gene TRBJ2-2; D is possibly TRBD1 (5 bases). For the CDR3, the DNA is TGTGCCAGCAGCTTGGCCAGGGAGAACACCGGGGAGCTGTTTTTT. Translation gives CASSLARENTGELFF.